This TCR beta chain originates from a study of blood T cell repertoires in COVID-19. In the study overall: T cells, B-cell-depleted T cells, or PBMCs provided the cDNA or gDNA that served as material.

CDR1 is SEHNR and CDR2 is FQNEAQ in the germline V gene (reference sequence). The ends lost 5 bases at V and 2 bases at J; junction bases unmatched: 4. This CDR3 is 14 amino acids long. The age range of participants was about 18 to 100 years, with residence in about 25 US areas. In the case of this clone: The sample holds other DNA sequences that translate to the same CDR3.

Per the original methods: Amplification from reference gene primers served as the basis for estimated nucleated cell counts. Produced via immunoSEQ multiplex PCR; TCRdb's table is partial and in-frame only. V and J calls plus clone size are reproduced from that table; the DNA served to infer D and trimming. The table has hundreds of thousands of clones, roughly 90% seen once. The rearrangement joins TRBV7-9 to TRBJ1-2; 8 nucleotides agree with TRBD1. This clonotype originated in a man between 60 and 70 years old who had recovered from COVID-19. The sequenced sample was PBMCs or T cells enriched from blood (not recorded which). The CDR3 loop reads CASSSGQGNYGYTF. DNA of the CDR3: TGTGCCAGCAGCAGTGGACAGGGAAACTATGGCTACACCTTC.